Each of the 23 T cell receptor beta chains below was sequenced from the same sample in a study of tumor-infiltrating lymphocytes in primary liver carcinoma. TCR beta cDNA was reverse-transcribed from roughly 520 ng of total RNA. The reaction used a constant-region primer and ProtoScript II reverse transcriptase. It was through three nested multiplex PCR rounds of slightly modified ARM-PCR that TCR beta libraries arose. TRBV1-TRBV30 forward and Cbeta reverse primers drove the first two approximately 11-cycle rounds. TCRdb re-called the multiplex PCR reads with MiXCR, one entry per CDR3 protein. The table shows about 330,000 distinct CDR3 sequences, with about two thirds occurring only once. The researchers obtained blood RNA from unsorted whole blood and also extracted germline DNA. The sample taken for sequencing was peripheral blood. The receptors here all came from a man between 35 and 55 years old with primary liver carcinoma and hepatitis B virus infection.

In the case of this clonotype: A clone one base away is much larger, so this may be a read error. V and J are TRBV5-1 and TRBJ2-7; tentatively, D is TRBD1 (5 bases). The CDR3 loop spans 13 amino acids. CDR1 is SGHRS and CDR2 is YFSETQ in the germline V gene. With 3 bases removed from V and 1 base from J, the gap between germline ends came to 8 bases. CDR3 amino acids: CASSSDKSYEQYF. In nucleotides, the CDR3 is TGCGCCAGCAGCTCGGACAAGTCCTACGAGCAGTACTTC.

On this clonotype: Given a much more abundant clone one base away, this may be a read error. The chain couples TRBV10-3 to TRBJ2-5; unclear D gene. The CDR3 is made up of 13 amino acids. Germline V gene sequence: CDR1 ENHRY, CDR2 SYGVKD. Here the CDR3 DNA reads TGTGCCGTCAGTGAGTCCCTTCAAGAGACCCAGTACTTC. It is translated as CAVSESLQETQYF.

With respect to this clonotype: This may be a read error: a much more frequent sequence differs by one nucleotide. V usage is TRBV6-5 and J usage is TRBJ1-5, with D unresolved. The CDR3 loop spans 13 amino acids. Per the germline V gene, CDR1 is MNHEY and CDR2 is SVGAGI. Written as DNA, the CDR3 is TGTGTCAGCAGTTACTCCCGATATCAGCCCCAGCATTTT. This encodes CVSSYSRYQPQHF.

This clonotype was found once. A much larger clone lies one base from this, so it may be a read error. J is TRBJ2-2 and V is TRBV4-1, with 10 bases identical to TRBD2. The V segment lost 9 bases and the J segment 4 bases; nucleotides outside the gene matches: 5. This CDR3 is built from 14 residues. CDR1 MGHRA and CDR2 YSYEKL come from the germline V gene. The CDR3 region is CASRASGGTGELFF. CDR3 DNA: TGCGCCAGTAGGGCTAGCGGGGGCACCGGGGAGCTGTTTTTT.

As for this clonotype: As the CDR3 is not closed by the conserved phenylalanine or tryptophan, this likely results from a read error. V usage is TRBV4-3 and J usage is TRBJ2-1, with D hard to call. This CDR3 comprises 14 residues. Germline V gives CDR1 LGHNA, CDR2 YSLEER. CDR3 in amino acids: CASSQTDGNNEQFL. CDR3 sequence (DNA): TGCGCCAGTAGCCAGACGGACGGTAACAATGAGCAGTTCTTA.

Remarks on this clonotype: The CDR3 carries no conserved terminal phenylalanine or tryptophan, so it likely arises from a read error. The chain uses TRBV29-1 and TRBJ1-5; D remains unclear. Deletions cut 4 bases from V and 5 bases from J, with 9 bases between. The CDR3 has 12 amino acids. Germline CDR1 reads SQVTM; CDR2 reads ANQGSEA. Written as DNA, the CDR3 is TGCAGCGTTGGTATGGCGGATCAGCCCCAGCATTAT. This translates into CSVGMADQPQHY.

To note about this clonotype: This may be a read error: a much more frequent sequence differs by one nucleotide. The gene calls are TRBV10-1 and TRBJ2-2, with D unresolved. This CDR3 is 14 amino acids long. Trimming removed 3 bases at V and 7 bases at J, with 12 bases between. Germline V gene data show CDR1 as WNHNN and CDR2 as SYGVQD (reference sequence). The CDR3 region has the DNA TGCGCCAGCAGTGAACAGATCGTGGACGGGGAGCTGTTTTTT. It yields the protein CASSEQIVDGELFF.

This clonotype occurred once. This may be a read error, as it is one base from a much larger clone. The rearrangement links TRBV12-3 or TRBV12-4 to TRBJ2-7, with 9 bases identical to TRBD2. The CDR3 spans 15 residues. V was clipped by 5 bases and J by 3 bases; unmatched bases: 8. The CDR3 protein is CASSAIAGVIYEQYF. DNA of the CDR3: TGTGCCAGCAGTGCGATAGCGGGAGTAATCTACGAGCAGTACTTC.

This clonotype has a count of ten or more. The chain couples TRBV11-3 to TRBJ2-3; D unresolved. This CDR3 comprises 15 residues. Germline CDR1 is SGHNT and CDR2 is YENEEA. V was trimmed by 3 bases and J by 2 bases, leaving 12 bases between them. CDR3 sequence: CASSFRAGATDTQYF. The CDR3 coding sequence is TGTGCCAGCAGCTTCCGGGCCGGAGCCACAGATACGCAGTATTTT.

As concerns this clonotype: The junction shows a germline mismatch at one end, possibly a read error. This chain connects TRBV5-6 to TRBJ1-4, with unresolved D. This CDR3 contains 15 residues. Per germline, CDR1 SGHDT and CDR2 YYEEEE. CDR3 loop: CAGSLLGKTNEKLFF. The CDR3 DNA reads TGTGCCGGCAGCTTGTTAGGGAAAACTAATGAAAAACTGTTTTTT.

The sample holds one count of this clonotype. The chain uses TRBV28 and TRBJ1-1; the D is unclear. Trimming cost V 7 bases and J 2 bases, with 8 bases left between them. Germline V CDR1 and CDR2: MDHEN, SYDVKM. The CDR3 contains 12 residues. CDR3 coding DNA: TGTGCCAGCATTCGAGACAACACTGAAGCTTTCTTT. Its translation is CASIRDNTEAFF.

To note about this clonotype: At one boundary the junction diverges from the germline segment, which might be a read error. The rearrangement uses TRBV11-2 and TRBJ2-6, with D perhaps matching TRBD1 (5 bases). Per the germline V gene, CDR1 is SGHAT and CDR2 is FQNNGV. The length of the CDR3 is 14 residues. The CDR3 DNA sequence: TGTGTCAGCAGCACAGGATCTGGGGCCAACGCCCTGACTTTC. Its protein product is CVSSTGSGANALTF.

A note on this clonotype: No DNA is shown, since the ends of the CDR3 on it are uncertain; the CDR3 is the one TCRdb lists. The chain recombines TRBV6-5 with TRBJ1-3. Including both end residues, the CDR3 is 16 amino acids long. Germline V lookup: CDR1 MNHEY, CDR2 SVGAGI. The CDR3 here is CASSSTLVGSGNTVYF.

On this clonotype itself: The CDR3 end shows no conserved phenylalanine or tryptophan, and so a read error is likely. The chain recombines TRBV11-2 with TRBJ2-3, with 7 bases fitting TRBD2. Germline CDR1 reads SGHAT; CDR2 reads FQNNGV. V lost 5 bases to trimming and J lost 6 bases; unmatched junction nucleotides: 20. This CDR3 comprises 18 residues. CDR3 protein: CASSRGLAGAHTRDTQYL. DNA of the CDR3: TGTGCCAGCAGCCGGGGACTTGCGGGAGCTCATACCAGGGATACGCAGTATCTT.

This clonotype occurred a few times. The V and J genes are TRBV11-2 and TRBJ2-7; either TRBD1 or TRBD2 may fit D (6 bases each). The V gene lost 5 bases and the J gene lost 7 bases, with 21 bases spanning the gap. The CDR3 spans 15 residues. Germline loops: CDR1 SGHAT, CDR2 FQNNGV. The chain's CDR3 is CASSPRLGGDHEQYF. In DNA form, the CDR3 reads TGTGCCAGCAGCCCAAGACTAGGGGGAGACCATGAGCAGTACTTC.

Comments on this clonotype: Lacking the conserved final phenylalanine or tryptophan, this CDR3 likely reflects a read error. This chain connects TRBV29-1 to TRBJ2-3; perhaps TRBD2 as D (6 bases). Trimming took off 3 bases at V and 2 bases at J, with 15 bases between the two ends. This CDR3 is 15 amino acids long. From germline, CDR1 is SQVTM and CDR2 ANQGSEA. CDR3 sequence (DNA): TGCAGCGTTGAGGGCGGGGCCGGCATCACAGATACGCAGTATGTT. Its protein product is CSVEGGAGITDTQYV.

At least ten counts were recorded for this clonotype. The rearrangement links TRBV5-5 to TRBJ2-5; D possibly corresponds to TRBD1 (6 bases). This CDR3 comprises 15 residues. CDR1 and CDR2 (germline): SGHKS, YYEKEE (reference sequence). Between the trimmed V and J ends, which lost 4 bases and 5 bases, there was a span of 18 bases. Written as DNA, the CDR3 is TGTGCCAGCAGCCTCTCATTGGCAGGGGAGGAGACCCAGTACTTC. Amino acid sequence: CASSLSLAGEETQYF.

This clonotype has only one observation. Germline and junction disagree at one end, which may indicate a read error. The genes are TRBV6-6 and TRBJ2-5; 11 positions match TRBD2. CDR1 MNHNY and CDR2 SVGAGI come from the germline V gene (reference sequence). This CDR3 contains 16 residues. CDR3 residues: CASSPPTSGAKETQHF. As DNA, the CDR3 is TGTGCCAGCAGTCCACCGACTAGCGGGGCAAAAGAGACCCAGCACTTC.

There are many counts of this clonotype. This chain links TRBV6-5 with TRBJ2-2; 7 bases map to TRBD1. The CDR3 length is 19 residues. CDR1 and CDR2 from the germline V gene are MNHEY and SVGAGI. V was pared by 6 bases and J by 0 bases, with 16 bases of the junction left unmatched. The CDR3 spells CASRPRSQGRYPNTGELFF. The CDR3 nucleotides are TGTGCCAGCAGGCCCCGTTCACAGGGGCGCTACCCGAACACCGGGGAGCTGTTTTTT.

The chain combines TRBV28 with TRBJ2-3; possible D gene TRBD2, 6 bases. V gave up 6 bases and J gave up 2 bases, with 18 bases separating them. Germline-derived CDR1 and CDR2 are MDHEN and SYDVKM. The CDR3 contains 16 residues. The CDR3 DNA follows: TGTGCCAGCAGCCGGCTCCGGGACTCAGCCACAGATACGCAGTATTTT. The encoded protein is CASSRLRDSATDTQYF.

Note on this clonotype: This may come from a read error, since a much larger clone is one base off. The rearrangement joins TRBV6-6 to TRBJ2-7; D perhaps matches TRBD1 (5 bases). Germline values: CDR1 MNHNY, CDR2 SVGAGI (reference sequence). This CDR3 is 16 amino acids long. V was trimmed by 2 bases and J by 2 bases, leaving 16 bases between them. The CDR3 DNA is TGTGCCAGCAGTTACCTAAGACAGTGTATCACCTACGAGCAGTACTTC. Encoded protein: CASSYLRQCITYEQYF.

This clonotype showed up just once. This chain's CDR3 is CASSSAGTVKLEAFF. DNA of the CDR3: TGTGCCAGCAGTTCAGCAGGCACGGTTAAACTTGAAGCTTTCTTT. The chain is built from TRBV6-5 and TRBJ1-1; no definite D call. Deletions cut 4 bases from V and 7 bases from J, with 19 bases between. Germline CDR1 MNHEY, CDR2 SVGAGI. The CDR3 runs to 15 residues.

This clonotype came up a few times. A much larger clone lies a single base off, so this may be a read error. The missing conserved phenylalanine or tryptophan at the end of this CDR3 makes a read error likely. The chain links TRBV5-4 to TRBJ1-1; tentatively, D is TRBD1 (6 bases). CDR1 is SGHNT and CDR2 is YYREEE in the germline V gene (reference sequence). The CDR3 is 15 residues long. V was shortened by 0 bases and J by 1 base, with 10 bases between the two germline ends. The CDR3 is CASSLDGTSNTEAFL. In DNA, the CDR3 is TGTGCCAGCAGCTTGGATGGGACATCGAACACTGAAGCTTTCTTA.